This T cell receptor beta chain is from a study of vaccination and CD4 T cells after COVID-19. Turning to this clonotype: The antigen is not known.

Treatment given: approximately nine-day PBMC culture with coronavirus spike peptide pools or control peptides (ViraFEST assay). Scientists ran DNA taken from cultured CD4+ T cells through the Oncomine TCR Beta short-read assay for sequencing. One entry per CDR3 protein results from TCRdb running MiXCR on the PCR reads. Altogether 13,000 to 15,000 distinct CDR3 sequences are present, roughly 29% being singletons, with the ten largest covering 20% to 25%. CDR3 length: 17 amino acids. Losses at the gene ends were 3 bases for V and 5 bases for J; bases not matched to a gene: 14. The germline V gene has CDR1 SGDLS and CDR2 YYNGEE.

This sequence originates from a human donor with COVID-19. The chain employs TRBV9 and TRBJ1-2; 9 bases align to TRBD1. Material for sequencing was cultured CD4+ T cells from blood. The CDR3 reads CASSALRGQGPLYGYTF. CDR3 sequence (DNA): TGTGCCAGCAGCGCCCTACGGGGACAGGGACCGTTATATGGCTACACCTTC.